This TCR beta chain derives from a study of STAT5B mutations in CD4+ large granular lymphocyte leukemia. The wider study: Among healthy controls, a particular HLA allele went with more CDR3 'QG' motifs.

Healthy controls were blood donor buffy coats. The germline CDR1 and CDR2 sequences are MGHDK and SYGVNS. CDR3 length equals 14 residues. V was clipped by 3 bases and J by 5 bases, with 10 bases between them. The assay was run at survey level. Measured with immunoSEQ multiplex PCR; TCRdb has only the in-frame clones, and not every one. The data contain around 31,000 clones, approximately 69% of them singletons. The receptor was isolated from a human donor in good health. The sample consisted of CD4+ T cells from blood buffy coats. The chain links TRBV25-1 to TRBJ1-4; no reliable D call. The CDR3 spells CASSDSGVNEKLFF. CDR3 bases: TGTGCCAGCAGTGATTCCGGGGTCAATGAAAAACTGTTTTTT.